The next 20 T cell receptor beta chains were all read from a single sample in a study of STAT5B mutations in CD4+ large granular lymphocyte leukemia. This table comes from immunoSEQ multiplex PCR, and its TCRdb copy is limited to in-frame clones, with some not included. The repertoire holds 45,000 to 55,000 clones, just over 70% seen once, with more than 1.5% in the top ten. Sequencing input: CD4+ T cells from blood buffy coats. The receptors here all came from a human donor in good health.

This clone was recorded once. V usage is TRBV15 and J usage is TRBJ2-3, with 7 bases that match TRBD1. CDR3 length: 14 residues. Germline V gives CDR1 LNHNV, CDR2 YYDKDF (reference sequence). Germline trimming cut 4 bases from V and 5 bases from J; bases unmatched to any gene: 6. The CDR3 here is CATSMGAGGDTQYF. The CDR3 region has the DNA TGTGCCACCAGCATGGGGGCAGGGGGAGATACGCAGTATTTT.

The chain employs TRBV6-1 and TRBJ2-7; D gene uncertain. CDR3 size: 8 residues. V lost 5 bases, J lost 13 bases, and 6 bases lay in between. Germline V CDR1 and CDR2: MNHNS, SASEGT. CDR3 coding DNA: TGTGCCAGCAGTAAAATTTACGTC. It translates to CASSKIYV.

The CDR3 sequence is CASSVDKNTEAFF. In nucleotides, the CDR3 is TGTGCCAGCAGCGTGGACAAGAACACTGAAGCTTTCTTT. The V gene is TRBV5-4, the J gene TRBJ1-1; D is possibly TRBD1 (5 bases). V lost 4 bases and J lost 1, with 8 bases in between. The CDR3 is 13 amino acids. The germline gives CDR1 SGHNT, CDR2 YYREEE (reference sequence).

The chain is built from TRBV9 and TRBJ1-6; no definite D call. There are 14 residues in the CDR3. V was clipped by 0 bases and J by 10 bases, with 11 bases between them. The V gene's germline CDR1 is SGDLS and CDR2 YYNGEE. The CDR3 sequence: CASSVGQPNSPLHF. In DNA, the CDR3 is TGTGCCAGCAGCGTAGGGCAACCCAACTCACCCCTCCACTTT.

This rearrangement joins TRBV7-9 to TRBJ2-1; 13 bases agree with TRBD2. CDR1 is SEHNR and CDR2 is FQNEAQ in the germline V gene (reference sequence). Germline trimming cut 4 bases from V and 5 bases from J; bases unmatched to any gene: 2. This CDR3 is 15 amino acids long. CDR3 region: CASSSGLAGNNEQFF. Written as DNA, the CDR3 is TGTGCCAGCAGCTCGGGACTAGCGGGGAACAATGAGCAGTTCTTC.

This clone came up once. CDR3 sequence reads: CASMDVTTGELFF. For the CDR3, the DNA is TGTGCCAGCATGGACGTTACGACCGGGGAGCTGTTTTTT. The chain carries TRBV5-4 and TRBJ2-2; D remains unclear. CDR3 length: 13 amino acids. Germline V gives CDR1 SGHNT, CDR2 YYREEE (reference sequence). The V end was cut by 6 bases, the J end by 5 bases, with 11 bases between.

This clone turned up a few times. V is TRBV7-9 and J is TRBJ2-7; D uncertain. There are 11 residues in the CDR3. Looked up from germline, CDR1 is SEHNR and CDR2 is FQNEAQ (reference sequence). DNA for the CDR3: TGTGCCAGCAGCTTTGACCCCAGGAAGATTGTC. Protein sequence: CASSFDPRKIV.

This rearrangement joins TRBV2 to TRBJ1-1, with 9 bases that match TRBD1. This CDR3 spans 14 amino acids. The germline CDR1 and CDR2 sequences are SNHLY and FYNNEI. With 4 bases clipped from V and 5 bases from J, the junction kept 5 bases outside the gene matches. In nucleotides, the CDR3 is TGTGCCAGCAGTGGGCAGGACAGGGGTACTGAAGCTTTCTTT. It specifies CASSGQDRGTEAFF.

V and J are TRBV15 and TRBJ1-1; D call uncertain. The CDR3 sequence is 14 residues long. The V end lost 1 base, the J end lost 0 bases, and 6 bases lay between the germline ends. Per the germline V gene, CDR1 is LNHNV and CDR2 is YYDKDF (reference sequence). For the CDR3, the DNA is TGTGCCACCAGCAGAGGGGCAATGAACACTGAAGCTTTCTTT. Amino acid sequence: CATSRGAMNTEAFF.

The table lists this clone with a few counts. The J gene is TRBJ1-6, the V gene TRBV4-1, with a tentative D call TRBD1 (6 bases). The germline V and J ends were trimmed by 0 bases and 8 bases, with 17 bases remaining between them. The CDR3 spans 17 residues. CDR1 and CDR2 (germline): MGHRA, YSYEKL. In nucleotides, the CDR3 is TGCGCCAGCAGCCAAGATGTGGCAGGGGCGAGTCATTCACCCCTCCACTTT. Encoded protein: CASSQDVAGASHSPLHF.

V and J are TRBV7-2 and TRBJ2-5; TRBD2 aligns across 10 bases. The CDR3 is 17 residues long. V gave up 0 bases and J gave up 5 bases; unmatched junction bases: 9. Germline CDR1 reads SGHTA; CDR2 reads FQGNSA. In DNA, the CDR3 is TGTGCCAGCAGCTTAGCGTCGCTAGCGGGGGTAGGGGAGACCCAGTACTTC. Translated, it gives CASSLASLAGVGETQYF.

The sample holds a few counts of this clone. The chain joins TRBV5-1 to TRBJ2-2; no firm D call. Germline CDR1 and CDR2: SGHRS and YFSETQ. V was cut by 1 base and J by 0 bases, with 7 bases left in between. This CDR3 has 15 amino acids. CDR3 nucleotide sequence: TGCGCCAGCAGCTTGAACCCTTCGAACACCGGGGAGCTGTTTTTT. It yields the protein CASSLNPSNTGELFF.

This clone has a handful of counts. This chain links TRBV7-8 with TRBJ2-7; D ambiguous. Germline-derived CDR1 and CDR2 are SGHVS and FQNEAQ. Deletions cut 3 bases from V and 4 bases from J, with 7 bases between. The CDR3 contains 12 residues. The CDR3: CASSLTRYEQYF. The CDR3 DNA follows: TGTGCCAGCAGCTTGACGAGGTACGAGCAGTACTTC.

This clone was counted a few times. The V and J genes are TRBV9 and TRBJ1-1, with D maybe TRBD1 (5 bases). Germline V gene sequence: CDR1 SGDLS, CDR2 YYNGEE. V shed 4 bases and J shed 2 bases, with 12 bases lying between them. The CDR3 sequence is 14 residues long. CDR3 sequence reads: CASSPSRVNTEAFF. CDR3 in DNA: TGTGCCAGCAGCCCAAGCAGGGTCAACACTGAAGCTTTCTTT. Complete variable domain (other parts from reference TRBV9 and TRBJ1-1): DSGVTQTPKHLITATGQRVTLRCSPRSGDLSVYWYQQSLDQGLQFLIQYYNGEERAKGNILERFSAQQFPDLHSELNLSSLELGDSALYFCASSPSRVNTEAFFGQGTRLTVV.

This clone turned up a few times. This chain joins TRBV7-8 and TRBJ1-6; the match to TRBD1 covers 7 bases. CDR1 is SGHVS, CDR2 FQNEAQ, per germline. This CDR3 region has 20 residues. V dropped 5 bases and J dropped 6; count of bases not matched to a gene: 22. The CDR3 bases are TGTGCCAGCAGCCTATTAGCAGGGGGGGTGGGCAGGGGGATTAATTCACCCCTCCACTTT. Encoded protein: CASSLLAGGVGRGINSPLHF.

The J gene is TRBJ1-2, the V gene TRBV10-3, with a tentative D call TRBD1 (6 bases). This CDR3 is built from 15 residues. Germline V gives CDR1 ENHRY, CDR2 SYGVKD. Trimming took off 0 bases at V and 0 bases at J, with 8 bases between the two ends. The CDR3 here is CAISESGAPNYGYTF. In DNA form, the CDR3 reads TGTGCCATCAGTGAGTCGGGGGCTCCTAACTATGGCTACACCTTC.

This clone was detected only a few times. The chain recombines TRBV30 with TRBJ1-4, with 9 bases aligning to TRBD1. With 4 bases clipped from V and 7 bases from J, the junction kept 4 bases outside the gene matches. This CDR3 spans 13 amino acids. Germline V gene data show CDR1 as GTSNPN and CDR2 as SVGIG (reference sequence). The CDR3 loop reads CAWTVGQGEKLFF. The CDR3 DNA reads TGTGCCTGGACTGTGGGACAGGGTGAAAAACTGTTTTTT.

This sequence joins TRBV11-2 and TRBJ2-5; D is uncertain. This CDR3 comprises 13 residues. V was trimmed by 3 bases and J by 3 bases, leaving 8 bases between them. The germline V gene encodes CDR1 SGHAT and CDR2 FQNNGV. The CDR3 bases are TGTGCCAGCAGCTTGTCCCCTAAAGAGACCCAGTACTTC. This sequence encodes CASSLSPKETQYF. The whole variable domain, remainder taken from reference TRBV11-2 and TRBJ2-5, is EAGVAQSPRYKIIEKRQSVAFWCNPISGHATLYWYQQILGQGPKLLIQFQNNGVVDDSQLPKDRFSAERLKGVDSTLKIQPAKLEDSAVYLCASSLSPKETQYFGPGTRLLVL.

The rearrangement links TRBV5-6 to TRBJ2-1, with D possibly being TRBD1 (6 bases). Germline CDR1 SGHDT, CDR2 YYEEEE. The CDR3 is 13 amino acids. Trimming removed 6 bases from V and 7 bases from J, with 14 bases in between. CDR3: CASNGDRTNEQFF. CDR3 nucleotides: TGTGCCAGCAACGGCGACAGGACTAATGAGCAGTTCTTC.

This clone was picked up one time. The chain has TRBV6-4 and TRBJ2-1, with 7 nucleotides matching TRBD2. The CDR3 covers 15 residues. The germline CDR1 and CDR2 sequences are MRHNA and SNTAGT. The V gene end was trimmed by 10 bases and the J gene end by 1 base; junction bases not matched to a gene: 10. This CDR3 reads CAILIAGTSYNEQFF. In nucleotides, the CDR3 is TGTGCCATCCTAATAGCGGGTACTTCCTACAATGAGCAGTTCTTC.